These T cell receptor beta chains were read from a single sample in a study of shared clonotypes between healthy human individuals. Sequencing used immunoSEQ multiplex PCR; TCRdb keeps in-frame clones, though not all of them. The sample contains 2.5 million or so clones, around nine tenths of which appear only once. Sequencing was performed on naive CD4+ T cells sorted from blood. The receptors originated from a man between 18 and 35 years old in good health. Each CDR3 is given with its conserved first and last residue. The D gene is left open where the match is weak. For some rows the clone size is stated as once, few or many, or as a class when expanded; others skip it.

TRBV7-9	14	.	TRBJ2-1	.	TGTGCCAGCAGCCTACTGGGGACGGGGGATGAGCAGTTCTTC	CASSLLGTGDEQFF
TRBV2	16	.	TRBJ2-6	.	TGTGCCAGCTTGGACGTCCGCACCTCTGGGGCCAACGTCCTGACTTTC	CASLDVRTSGANVLTF
TRBV6-6	15	.	TRBJ2-1	.	TGTGCCAGCAGCCCGGGCCCCGCCTCCTACAATGAGCAGTTCTTC	CASSPGPASYNEQFF
TRBV6-1	16	.	TRBJ2-5	.	TGTGCCAGCAGTGAAGCGGGACGCCGGGGCCAAGTTACCCAGTACTTC	CASSEAGRRGQVTQYF
TRBV10-3	13	.	TRBJ2-2	.	TGTGCCACCGCCGGGACTAACACCGGGGAGCTGTTTTTT	CATAGTNTGELFF
TRBV11-2	14	.	TRBJ2-3	.	TGTGCCAGCAGCTATTCTAGGGGCACAGATACGCAGTATTTT	CASSYSRGTDTQYF
TRBV5-1	15	TRBD1	TRBJ1-1	.	TGCGCCAGCAGCGCGCGACAGGGGGCGGACACTGAAGCTTTCTTT	CASSARQGADTEAFF
TRBV27	14	.	TRBJ2-1	once	TGTGCCAGCAGCCCGGTCGACAGGTCTTATGAGCAGTTCTTC	CASSPVDRSYEQFF
TRBV6-5	13	TRBD1	TRBJ1-1	.	TGTGCCAGCAGTCTCACGGGGACAGGAGAAGCTTTCTTT	CASSLTGTGEAFF
TRBV9	14	.	TRBJ2-1	.	TGTGCCAGCAGCGTAGGCGGGTATTACAATGAGCAGTTCTTC	CASSVGGYYNEQFF
TRBV11-2	16	.	TRBJ2-3	.	TGTGCCAGCAGCTTAGGAGGGGGGCAAGGAACAAATACGCAGTATTTT	CASSLGGGQGTNTQYF
TRBV6-1	15	TRBD2	TRBJ2-1	once	TGTGCCAGCAGTGGCTTAGGGACTAGCATCAATGAGCAGTTCTTC	CASSGLGTSINEQFF
TRBV14	15	TRBD2	TRBJ2-1	.	TGTGCCAGCAGCCTGCTAGCGGGGGGTCACAATGAGCAGTTCTTC	CASSLLAGGHNEQFF
TRBV7-2	14	TRBD1	TRBJ1-1	.	TGTGCCAGCAGCCCGCGACAGGGAAACACTGAAGCTTTCTTT	CASSPRQGNTEAFF
TRBV6-1	16	.	TRBJ1-5	.	TGTGCCAGCAGTGAAGGGACCGCCGCTCGCAATCAGCCCCAGCATTTT	CASSEGTAARNQPQHF
TRBV25-1	16	.	TRBJ2-5	.	TGTGCCAGCAGTGAATTAACAGGCGAGTACCAAGAGACCCAGTACTTC	CASSELTGEYQETQYF
TRBV19	14	TRBD1	TRBJ1-2	.	TGTGCCAGTAGAACGGGACAGGGAAACTATGGCTACACCTTC	CASRTGQGNYGYTF
TRBV10-2	16	TRBD2	TRBJ2-1	.	TGCGCCAGCAGTCCTCCGACTAGCGGGGGAGTGCGCGAGCAGTTCTTC	CASSPPTSGGVREQFF
TRBV19	15	.	TRBJ1-4	.	TGTGCCAGTAGTAGGCAGGGATCAACTAATGAAAAACTGTTTTTT	CASSRQGSTNEKLFF
TRBV5-1	15	.	TRBJ2-1	.	TGCGCCAGCACGACTACCGGAAGCTCCTACAATGAGCAGTTCTTC	CASTTTGSSYNEQFF
TRBV5-5	15	.	TRBJ1-5	.	TGTGCCAGCAGCTACACGGACAGTTACAATCAGCCCCAGCATTTT	CASSYTDSYNQPQHF
TRBV30	12	.	TRBJ2-3	.	TGTGCCTGGAGTGTATGGCGAGATACGCAGTATTTT	CAWSVWRDTQYF
TRBV5-5	15	.	TRBJ2-4	.	TGTGCCAGCAGCGCCGAGGGGACCTCCAAAAACATTCAGTACTTC	CASSAEGTSKNIQYF
TRBV6-1	13	.	TRBJ1-2	.	TGTGCCTGCTCAGAGTTAGGGGGTCGAGGCTACACCTTC	CACSELGGRGYTF
TRBV12-1	14	.	TRBJ2-7	.	TGTGCCAGCAGCTCCCGGGGCAAGACCTACGAGCAGTACTTC	CASSSRGKTYEQYF
TRBV10-3	14	.	TRBJ2-1	.	TGTGCCATCCGCACATCAGTCTCCTACAATGAGCAGTTCTTC	CAIRTSVSYNEQFF
TRBV9	14	.	TRBJ2-1	.	TGTGCCAGCAGCGGAGGGGCTATTTACAATGAGCAGTTCTTC	CASSGGAIYNEQFF
TRBV6-5	16	.	TRBJ1-1	.	TGTGCCAGCAGTTCTACCCGGGGAGCTGGGAACACTGAAGCTTTCTTT	CASSSTRGAGNTEAFF
TRBV5-1	12	.	TRBJ2-3	.	TGCGCCAGCAGCTCCCAGGCGGATACGCAGTATTTT	CASSSQADTQYF
TRBV5-1	11	.	TRBJ2-7	.	TGCGCCAGCAGCAAGACCTACGAGCAGTACTTC	CASSKTYEQYF
TRBV15	14	.	TRBJ1-5	.	TGTGCCACCAGCAGAGAAAAAAACAATCAGCCCCAGCATTTT	CATSREKNNQPQHF
TRBV7-8	16	TRBD1	TRBJ2-5	.	TGTGCCAGCAGCCCGAGGACAGGGGTATTTCAAGAGACCCAGTACTTC	CASSPRTGVFQETQYF
TRBV2	16	TRBD2	TRBJ2-1	.	TGTGCCAGCAGTGGGACTAGCATGGGTTGGGCTATTGAGCAGTTCTTC	CASSGTSMGWAIEQFF
TRBV30	16	.	TRBJ1-6	.	TGTGCCTGGAGTCCAGGGAAGAGCTCCTATAATTCACCCCTCCACTTT	CAWSPGKSSYNSPLHF
TRBV6-6	13	.	TRBJ2-3	.	TGTGCCAGCAGTTACTCCAGGGGAGATACGCAGTATTTT	CASSYSRGDTQYF
TRBV2	14	.	TRBJ1-2	.	TGTGCCAGCAGTCCCGGGACGGCCCTTAGGGGCTACACCTTC	CASSPGTALRGYTF
TRBV20-1	11	.	TRBJ1-1	.	TGCAGTGCTAGGGCTAACGCTGAAGCTTTCTTT	CSARANAEAFF
TRBV5-1	17	TRBD2	TRBJ2-3	.	TGCGCCAGCAGCTTGGTCGTACTAGCGGGAGGCACAGATACGCAGTATTTT	CASSLVVLAGGTDTQYF
TRBV2	15	TRBD1	TRBJ2-3	once	TGTGCCAGCAGTGAAGGGACAGGGAGCACAGATACGCAGTATTTT	CASSEGTGSTDTQYF
TRBV21-1	14	.	TRBJ2-2	once	TGTGCCAGCAGCAAAGTGGCTAGCCCCGGGGAGCTGTTTTTT	CASSKVASPGELFF
TRBV4-1	16	TRBD1	TRBJ2-1	.	TGCGCCAGCAGCCAAGATCTCCAGGGGGCGATCAATGAGCAGTTCTTC	CASSQDLQGAINEQFF
TRBV2	16	TRBD2	TRBJ2-5	.	TGTGCCAGCAGTGAAGATCCTAGCGGGAGAGGAGAGACCCAGTACTTC	CASSEDPSGRGETQYF
TRBV18	14	.	TRBJ1-6	.	TGTGCCAGCTCCCGGGACGCCCAACGGGGACCCCTCCACTTT	CASSRDAQRGPLHF
TRBV5-4	14	.	TRBJ2-1	.	TGTGCCAGCAGCTTGGGCGGGACGGCTAATGAGCAGTTCTTC	CASSLGGTANEQFF
TRBV29-1	13	.	TRBJ1-2	.	TGCAGCGTTGAGGAGGACGGATACTATGGCTACACCTTC	CSVEEDGYYGYTF
TRBV19	12	.	TRBJ2-2	.	.	CASTSGAGELFF
TRBV29-1	15	TRBD1	TRBJ2-5	.	TGCAGCCATGCTGGGGGACAGGGAGGTGGAGAGACCCAGTACTTC	CSHAGGQGGGETQYF
TRBV6-1	15	TRBD1	TRBJ1-4	.	TGTGCCAGCGGGACAGGGGGCGGATTGGGAGAAAAACTGTTTTTT	CASGTGGGLGEKLFF
TRBV2	14	.	TRBJ2-1	.	TGTGCCAGCAGTGCTCCGAGGGTGCGCAATGAGCAGTTCTTC	CASSAPRVRNEQFF
TRBV6-1	13	.	TRBJ1-4	.	TGTGCCAGCGGGCCACTAGGGGAGGAAAAACTGTTTTTT	CASGPLGEEKLFF
TRBV27	13	.	TRBJ2-2	.	TGTGCCAGCAGTTTATGGTCCACCGGGGAGCTGTTTTTT	CASSLWSTGELFF
TRBV10-3	14	TRBD1	TRBJ2-7	.	TGTGCCATCGGGACCAGGGGGCCCTCCTACGAGCAGTACTTC	CAIGTRGPSYEQYF
TRBV19	13	.	TRBJ2-5	.	TGTGCCAGTAGTATGAACAGGGCGGAGACCCAGTACTTC	CASSMNRAETQYF
TRBV7-2	14	TRBD2	TRBJ2-1	.	TGTGCCAGCAGCTTAGGAGTAGCGGGAGAATCCGAGTTCTTC	CASSLGVAGESEFF
TRBV29-1	11	.	TRBJ2-3	.	TGCAGCGTTGAATTAGGGGATACGCAGTATTTT	CSVELGDTQYF